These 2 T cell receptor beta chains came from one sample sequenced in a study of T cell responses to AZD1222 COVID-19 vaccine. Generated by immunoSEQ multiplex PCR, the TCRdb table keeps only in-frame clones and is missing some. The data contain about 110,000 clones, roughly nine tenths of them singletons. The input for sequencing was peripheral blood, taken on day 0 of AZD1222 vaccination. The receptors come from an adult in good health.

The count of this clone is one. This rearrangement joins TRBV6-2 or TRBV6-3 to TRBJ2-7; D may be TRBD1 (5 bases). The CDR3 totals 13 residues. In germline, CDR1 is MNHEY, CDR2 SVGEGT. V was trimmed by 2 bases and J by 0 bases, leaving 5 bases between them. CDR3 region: CASSYDSSYEQYF. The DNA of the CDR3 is TGTGCCAGCAGTTACGACAGCTCCTACGAGCAGTACTTC.

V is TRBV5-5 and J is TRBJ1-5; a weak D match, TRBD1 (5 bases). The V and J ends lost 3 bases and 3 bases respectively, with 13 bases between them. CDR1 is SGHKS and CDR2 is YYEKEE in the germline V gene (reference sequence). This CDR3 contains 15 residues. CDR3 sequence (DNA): TGTGCCAGCAGCTCCCCCGGGACTACCAATCAGCCCCAGCATTTT. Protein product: CASSSPGTTNQPQHF.